The next 17 T cell receptor beta chains were all read from a single sample in a study of blood T cell repertoires in COVID-19. Generated by immunoSEQ multiplex PCR, the TCRdb table keeps only in-frame clones and is missing some. The table lists 95,000 to 130,000 clones, approximately 82% of them singletons. Sequencing was carried out using peripheral blood. The source is a man aged 65 to 79 with active or convalescent COVID-19.

The chain uses TRBV10-3 and TRBJ1-2; 8 nucleotides match TRBD1. J was trimmed by 7 bases and V by 0 bases; bases with no gene match: 7. Germline CDR1 ENHRY, CDR2 SYGVKD. There are 15 residues in the CDR3. In DNA, the CDR3 is TGTGCCATCAGTGAGTCTGACAGGGGACCCCTTGGCTACACCTTC. This codes for CAISESDRGPLGYTF.

The rearrangement uses TRBV2 and TRBJ1-6, with a weak D call TRBD1 (6 bases). The ends were cut back, 2 bases at V and 9 bases at J, with 8 bases in the middle. This CDR3 is 13 amino acids long. Germline assignment: CDR1 SNHLY and CDR2 FYNNEI. CDR3 DNA: TGTGCCAGCAGTGAACAGGGGCCTTCACCCCTCCACTTT. Amino acids: CASSEQGPSPLHF.

The chain joins TRBV27 to TRBJ1-6; TRBD1 might be the D (5 bases). The CDR3 contains 14 residues. CDR1 and CDR2 (germline): MNHEY, SMNVEV (reference sequence). The V gene lost 9 bases and the J gene lost 0 bases, with 9 bases spanning the gap. The CDR3 region is CASRQSSYNSPLHF. DNA for the CDR3: TGTGCCAGTCGACAGAGCTCCTATAATTCACCCCTCCACTTT.

J is TRBJ1-2 and V is TRBV19; 7 bases agree with TRBD1. The CDR3 contains 12 residues. Germline CDR1 LNHDA, CDR2 SQIVND (reference sequence). V was clipped by 8 bases and J by 4 bases; unmatched bases: 4. The CDR3: CASSDRLYGYTF. For the CDR3, the DNA is TGTGCCAGTTCGGACAGGCTCTATGGCTACACCTTC.

V is TRBV3-1 (or the pseudogene TRBV3-2) and J is TRBJ2-3, with 9 bases fitting TRBD2. CDR1 is LGHDT, CDR2 YNNKEL, per germline (reference sequence). There are 17 residues in the CDR3. The J segment lost 2 bases and the V segment lost 0 bases, leaving 6 bases of the junction unmatched. The CDR3 protein is CASSQERLAGITDTQYF. The CDR3, as DNA: TGTGCCAGCAGCCAAGAGCGGCTAGCGGGGATCACAGATACGCAGTATTTT.

The CDR3 DNA is TGTGCCAGCAGCTTGGCAGGGGGTGGGAGTGAGCAGTTCTTC. This encodes CASSLAGGGSEQFF. The chain uses TRBV7-2 and TRBJ2-1, with 7 bases aligning to TRBD1. The J segment lost 9 bases and the V segment lost 3 bases, leaving 8 bases of the junction unmatched. This CDR3 contains 14 residues. CDR1 SGHTA and CDR2 FQGNSA come from the germline V gene.

The chain couples TRBV2 to TRBJ1-1; D is unresolved. Trimming left V 6 bases short and J 2 bases short, with 13 bases between. Germline V gene lookup returns CDR1 SNHLY and CDR2 FYNNEI. This CDR3 is 14 amino acids long. CDR3 loop: CASRTGSLNTEAFF. Here the CDR3 DNA reads TGTGCCAGCAGGACGGGAAGTCTTAACACTGAAGCTTTCTTT. Combining the CDR3 with reference TRBV2 and TRBJ1-1 gives the whole variable domain EPEVTQTPSHQVTQMGQEVILRCVPISNHLYFYWYRQILGQKVEFLVSFYNNEISEKSEIFDDQFSVERPDGSNFTLKIRSTKLEDSAMYFCASRTGSLNTEAFFGQGTRLTVV.

The count of this clone is one. The chain combines TRBV7-9 with TRBJ2-3, with a possible D match to TRBD1 (5 bases). CDR1 SEHNR and CDR2 FQNEAQ come from the germline V gene (reference sequence). Trimming pared 4 bases from V and 4 bases from J, leaving 6 bases between. The CDR3 is made up of 12 amino acids. The CDR3 nucleotides read TGTGCCAGCAGCTCGACAGCAGATACGCAGTATTTT. As protein: CASSSTADTQYF.

This clone has just one count. This chain connects TRBV9 to TRBJ2-7; 10 bases fit TRBD1. Germline V CDR1 and CDR2: SGDLS, YYNGEE. J lost 2 bases, V lost 0 bases, and 2 bases had no gene match. CDR3 size: 15 residues. The CDR3 region has the DNA TGTGCCAGCAGCGTAGGGGGACAGGGGACCTACGAGCAGTACTTC. It translates to CASSVGGQGTYEQYF. Full variable domain (missing parts from reference TRBV9 and TRBJ2-7): DSGVTQTPKHLITATGQRVTLRCSPRSGDLSVYWYQQSLDQGLQFLIQYYNGEERAKGNILERFSAQQFPDLHSELNLSSLELGDSALYFCASSVGGQGTYEQYFGPGTRLTVT.

This chain uses TRBV6-2 or TRBV6-3 with TRBJ1-1; 7 bases match TRBD1. This CDR3 region has 14 residues. CDR1 MNHEY and CDR2 SVGEGT come from the germline V gene. Losses at the gene ends were 0 bases for V and 5 bases for J; bases not matched to a gene: 3. CDR3 DNA: TGTGCCAGCAGTTACTCCAACAGGGGAACTGAAGCTTTCTTT. It specifies CASSYSNRGTEAFF.

The chain joins TRBV11-1 to TRBJ2-5, with D possibly matching TRBD2 (5 bases). The CDR3 extends over 13 amino acids. The germline V gene encodes CDR1 SGHAT and CDR2 FQDESV (reference sequence). The V and J ends lost 0 bases and 9 bases respectively, with 11 bases between them. The CDR3 sequence: CASSLASARPQYF. The CDR3 DNA follows: TGTGCCAGCAGCTTAGCTAGCGCCCGACCCCAGTACTTC.

This clone was detected a few times. CDR3 residues: CASSPPMGAEAFF. Here the CDR3 DNA reads TGTGCCAGCTCACCACCTATGGGCGCTGAAGCTTTCTTT. The gene calls are TRBV18 and TRBJ1-1; D not resolved. CDR3 length equals 13 residues. Per the germline V gene, CDR1 is KGHSH and CDR2 is LQKENI. V shed 0 bases and J shed 6 bases, with 8 bases lying between them.

V is TRBV5-4 and J is TRBJ2-3, with TRBD2 matching over 8 bases. Germline CDR1 reads SGHNT; CDR2 reads YYREEE (reference sequence). The junction had 11 bases not matched to a gene; V was cut back by 0 bases and J by 8 bases. The CDR3 totals 16 residues. The DNA for the CDR3 is TGTGCCAGCAGCTTGGCCCCGGGAGGGGACTCTAGTACGCAGTATTTT. Translation: CASSLAPGGDSSTQYF.

The rearrangement joins TRBV19 to TRBJ2-2; 7 nucleotides align to TRBD2. Unmatched junction bases numbered 12, after V lost 7 bases and J lost 1 base. In germline, CDR1 is LNHDA, CDR2 SQIVND (reference sequence). The CDR3 has 17 residues. This CDR3 reads CASTRGASGLNTGELFF. The CDR3 nucleotides read TGTGCCAGTACCCGAGGGGCTAGCGGACTGAACACCGGGGAGCTGTTTTTT.

This clone was picked up one time. The J gene is TRBJ1-5, the V gene TRBV19; D might be TRBD1 (6 bases). Trimming removed 1 base from V and 2 bases from J, with 12 bases in between. In germline, CDR1 is LNHDA, CDR2 SQIVND (reference sequence). The CDR3 totals 16 residues. Written as DNA, the CDR3 is TGTGCCAGTAGTATAGTGAACAGGGCGGGCAATCAGCCCCAGCATTTT. The encoded protein is CASSIVNRAGNQPQHF.

The chain joins TRBV27 to TRBJ1-4; no definite D call. The V gene's germline CDR1 is MNHEY and CDR2 SMNVEV (reference sequence). Trimming removed 10 bases at V and 7 bases at J, with 16 bases between. The CDR3 length is 13 residues. CDR3 sequence (DNA): TGTGCCACCGGACTACAGAGAATTGAAAAACTGTTTTTT. Its protein is CATGLQRIEKLFF. Full variable domain (outside the CDR3, taken from reference TRBV27 and TRBJ1-4): EAQVTQNPRYLITVTGKKLTVTCSQNMNHEYMSWYRQDPGLGLRQIYYSMNVEVTDKGDVPEGYKVSRKEKRNFPLILESPSPNQTSLYFCATGLQRIEKLFFGSGTQLSVL.

J is TRBJ1-2 and V is TRBV12-5; TRBD1 is a possible D gene (6 bases). Trimming removed 7 bases at V and 4 bases at J, with 13 bases between. CDR1 and CDR2 from the germline V gene are LGHNT and FRNRAP. The length of the CDR3 is 13 residues. CDR3 in amino acids: CASVPGEFYGYTF. In DNA, the CDR3 is TGTGCTAGTGTTCCAGGGGAATTCTATGGCTACACCTTC.